These T cell receptor beta chains were read from a single sample in a study of blood T cells in healthy people across ages. One entry per CDR3 protein, called by TCRdb with MiXCR from the 5' RACE reads. This table holds 800,000 to 1,300,000 distinct CDR3 sequences, under 30% found once. These data were also reused for a study on T cells of mothers and their children.

Input material: blood. Receptor source: a girl aged 2 to 9 in good health. Each CDR3 is given with its conserved first and last residue. A D gene is named only where the DNA matches it firmly. Some rows mark clone size as missing; the rest say once, few, many or name a class of expanded clone.

clone_size: few
d_call: TRBD2
j_call: TRBJ2-1
v_call: TRBV12-3/TRBV12-4
cdr3_nt: TGTGCCAGCAGCCCGGGACTAGCGGTCGATGAGCAGTTCTTC
cdr3_aa: CASSPGLAVDEQFF

clone_size: NA
d_call: TRBD1
j_call: TRBJ1-6
v_call: TRBV18
cdr3_nt: TGTGCCAGCTCGCCGGACAGGGTGAAATATAATTCACCCCTCCACTTT
cdr3_aa: CASSPDRVKYNSPLHF

clone_size: NA
d_call: NA
j_call: TRBJ2-1
v_call: TRBV28
cdr3_nt: TGTGCCAGCAGTTTTATGAGGACTGGCGGCAATGAGCAGTTCTTC
cdr3_aa: CASSFMRTGGNEQFF

clone_size: NA
d_call: NA
j_call: TRBJ2-5
v_call: TRBV9
cdr3_nt: TGTGCCAGCAGCGGGGCTAGTACCCAAGAGACCCAGTACTTC
cdr3_aa: CASSGASTQETQYF

clone_size: NA
d_call: NA
j_call: TRBJ1-4
v_call: TRBV13
cdr3_nt: TGTGCCAGCAGCGTAGATCGGGCCCTTAATGAAAAACTGTTTTTT
cdr3_aa: CASSVDRALNEKLFF

clone_size: NA
d_call: TRBD2
j_call: TRBJ2-1
v_call: TRBV28
cdr3_nt: TGTGCCAGCAGTTTACTTCACGGGACTAGGCGCAATGAGCAGTTCTTC
cdr3_aa: CASSLLHGTRRNEQFF

clone_size: few
d_call: TRBD1
j_call: TRBJ2-7
v_call: TRBV15
cdr3_nt: TGTGCCACCAGCAGAGAGGGGACAGGGAGTGACGAGCAGTACTTC
cdr3_aa: CATSREGTGSDEQYF

clone_size: few
d_call: NA
j_call: TRBJ1-2
v_call: TRBV12-3/TRBV12-4
cdr3_nt: TGTGCCAGCAGTTTCGGCAGCCCCTATGGCTACACCTTC
cdr3_aa: CASSFGSPYGYTF

clone_size: NA
d_call: NA
j_call: TRBJ2-2
v_call: TRBV5-1
cdr3_nt: TGCGCCAGCAGCTGGGAGACCGGGGAGCTGTTTTTT
cdr3_aa: CASSWETGELFF

clone_size: NA
d_call: NA
j_call: TRBJ2-2
v_call: TRBV12-5
cdr3_nt: TGTGCTAGTGGTTTGTTAGTCCCCGGGGAGCTGTTTTTT
cdr3_aa: CASGLLVPGELFF

clone_size: few
d_call: TRBD1
j_call: TRBJ2-1
v_call: TRBV29-1
cdr3_nt: TGCAGCGTCGGGACAGGGAGGGCTGAGCAGTTCTTC
cdr3_aa: CSVGTGRAEQFF

clone_size: NA
d_call: TRBD2
j_call: TRBJ2-5
v_call: TRBV20-1
cdr3_nt: TGCAGTGCTTGGACTAGCGGTTCCTGGACGGCGGAGACCCAGTACTTC
cdr3_aa: CSAWTSGSWTAETQYF

clone_size: NA
d_call: NA
j_call: TRBJ2-5
v_call: TRBV29-1
cdr3_nt: TGCAGCGCATCGAGTTCGGGGGTAGAGACCCAGTACTTC
cdr3_aa: CSASSSGVETQYF

clone_size: few
d_call: TRBD2
j_call: TRBJ2-1
v_call: TRBV3-1
cdr3_nt: TGTGCCGGCAGCCCTCCCGGACTAGCGGGAGCCTCTGAGCAGTTCTTC
cdr3_aa: CAGSPPGLAGASEQFF

clone_size: NA
d_call: TRBD2
j_call: TRBJ2-3
v_call: TRBV5-1
cdr3_nt: TGCGCCAGCAGCTGGTTCGAGGGACTAGCGGGAACCAAAGATACGCAGTATTTT
cdr3_aa: CASSWFEGLAGTKDTQYF

clone_size: NA
d_call: NA
j_call: TRBJ2-3
v_call: TRBV5-1
cdr3_nt: TGCGCCAGCAGCTTGGAGTCCGGTGGTGGAGATACGCAGTATTTT
cdr3_aa: CASSLESGGGDTQYF

clone_size: few
d_call: NA
j_call: TRBJ2-2
v_call: TRBV28
cdr3_nt: TGTGCCAGCAGGCCACGGGGATTGGGTTACACCGGGGAGCTGTTTTTT
cdr3_aa: CASRPRGLGYTGELFF

clone_size: NA
d_call: TRBD1
j_call: TRBJ2-3
v_call: TRBV20-1
cdr3_nt: TGCAGTGCTAGAACGCCGGGACAGGGGGCGGCAGATACGCAGTATTTT
cdr3_aa: CSARTPGQGAADTQYF

clone_size: few
d_call: NA
j_call: TRBJ2-7
v_call: TRBV18
cdr3_nt: TGTGCCAGCTCACCAAAGGGCCCCTACGAGCAGTACTTC
cdr3_aa: CASSPKGPYEQYF

clone_size: few
d_call: TRBD2
j_call: TRBJ2-1
v_call: TRBV12-3/TRBV12-4
cdr3_nt: TGTGCCAGCAGCCGCGGACTAGGTATCGAGCAGTTCTTC
cdr3_aa: CASSRGLGIEQFF

clone_size: NA
d_call: NA
j_call: TRBJ2-5
v_call: TRBV5-1
cdr3_nt: TGCGCCAGCATGCTACAGAGAGGGGAGACCCAGTACTTC
cdr3_aa: CASMLQRGETQYF

clone_size: few
d_call: NA
j_call: TRBJ2-2
v_call: TRBV27
cdr3_nt: TGTGCCAGCAGTTTTACGGGAGCGACCGGGGAGCTGTTTTTT
cdr3_aa: CASSFTGATGELFF

clone_size: few
d_call: NA
j_call: TRBJ2-3
v_call: TRBV11-1
cdr3_nt: TGTGCCAGCGGCTCCCACGATACGCAGTATTTT
cdr3_aa: CASGSHDTQYF

clone_size: NA
d_call: NA
j_call: TRBJ2-7
v_call: TRBV12-3/TRBV12-4
cdr3_nt: TGTGCCAGCAGTCGGAGGGGGGCTTCTGACGAGCAGTACTTC
cdr3_aa: CASSRRGASDEQYF

clone_size: few
d_call: NA
j_call: TRBJ2-2
v_call: TRBV20-1
cdr3_nt: TGCAGTGCTAGTCGACGGAACGCGAACACCGGGGAGCTGTTTTTT
cdr3_aa: CSASRRNANTGELFF

clone_size: few
d_call: NA
j_call: TRBJ2-5
v_call: TRBV28
cdr3_nt: TGTGCCAGCAGTTTACCCTCCGAAGAGACCCAGTACTTC
cdr3_aa: CASSLPSEETQYF

clone_size: NA
d_call: TRBD1
j_call: TRBJ1-1
v_call: TRBV29-1
cdr3_nt: TGCAGCGTTGCCGACCCCGGGACAGGGAACACTGAAGCTTTCTTT
cdr3_aa: CSVADPGTGNTEAFF

clone_size: few
d_call: NA
j_call: TRBJ1-1
v_call: TRBV20-1
cdr3_nt: TGCAGTGCTAGAGAAGGGACCATGAACACTGAAGCTTTCTTT
cdr3_aa: CSAREGTMNTEAFF

clone_size: few
d_call: NA
j_call: TRBJ2-4
v_call: TRBV7-9
cdr3_nt: TGTGCCAGCGGTTACCTAGCCAAAAACATTCAGTACTTC
cdr3_aa: CASGYLAKNIQYF

clone_size: NA
d_call: NA
j_call: TRBJ2-3
v_call: TRBV6-1
cdr3_nt: TGTGCCAGCAGTGCGGACCCTACCCGCCTCACAGATACGCAGTATTTT
cdr3_aa: CASSADPTRLTDTQYF

clone_size: NA
d_call: NA
j_call: TRBJ2-6
v_call: TRBV28
cdr3_nt: TGTGCCAGCAGTTTGGTGTGGCAGAGAAGCTCTGGGGCCAACGTCCTGACTTTC
cdr3_aa: CASSLVWQRSSGANVLTF

clone_size: few
d_call: TRBD1
j_call: TRBJ2-7
v_call: TRBV18
cdr3_nt: TGTGCCAGCTCAAGCTACAGGGGGCGATTTCCCTACGAGCAGTACTTC
cdr3_aa: CASSSYRGRFPYEQYF

clone_size: few
d_call: TRBD1
j_call: TRBJ1-6
v_call: TRBV4-2
cdr3_nt: TGTGCCAGCAGCCCAACCTCCGGGACAGGGAATTCACCCCTCCACTTT
cdr3_aa: CASSPTSGTGNSPLHF

clone_size: NA
d_call: NA
j_call: TRBJ2-2
v_call: TRBV24-1
cdr3_nt: TGTGCCACCAGTGATTCACAGGACACCGGGGAGCTGTTTTTT
cdr3_aa: CATSDSQDTGELFF

clone_size: NA
d_call: NA
j_call: TRBJ2-7
v_call: TRBV4-1
cdr3_nt: TGCGCCAGCAGCCCCGACAGTGGGTACTACGAGCAGTACTTC
cdr3_aa: CASSPDSGYYEQYF

clone_size: few
d_call: NA
j_call: TRBJ2-7
v_call: TRBV4-3
cdr3_nt: TGCGCCAGCAGCCAAGATTCCCTGGGGACAACCTACGAGCAATACTTC
cdr3_aa: CASSQDSLGTTYEQYF

clone_size: NA
d_call: NA
j_call: TRBJ2-5
v_call: TRBV3-1
cdr3_nt: TGTGCCAGCAGCCAAGATCAGGGGACCCAGTACTTC
cdr3_aa: CASSQDQGTQYF

clone_size: few
d_call: NA
j_call: TRBJ2-7
v_call: TRBV10-1
cdr3_nt: TGCGCCAGCAGTGAGCACCCAGGTTTTCTCTACGAGCAGTACTTC
cdr3_aa: CASSEHPGFLYEQYF

clone_size: NA
d_call: NA
j_call: TRBJ2-3
v_call: TRBV5-1
cdr3_nt: TGCGCCAGCAGCTACTCGCGGGATGACCTATCAGATACGCAGTATTTT
cdr3_aa: CASSYSRDDLSDTQYF